A single T cell receptor (beta chain) is shown here with its context. The entry originates in a study of T cells expressing NK-cell markers. Germline V lookup: CDR1 SGDLS, CDR2 YYNGEE. The CDR3 is 14 residues long. TCRdb re-called the 5' RACE reads and catalogs CDR3 proteins one per entry, DNA excluded. The table lists 200,000 to 300,000 distinct CDR3 sequences. The chain is built from TRBV9 and TRBJ2-3; TCRdb calls TRBD1, which cannot be checked without DNA. The sequence came from a man aged 18 to 29 in good health. Material for sequencing was blood T cells: a sorted CD56 or NKG2C T cell subset, CD4+ or CD8+ T cells, or bulk PBMC T cells (not recorded which). The CDR3 sequence is CASSVGTGVDTQYF.